The next 23 T cell receptor beta chains were all read from a single sample in a study of blood T cells in healthy people across ages. Primers used in a second PCR of roughly 6 to 11 cycles were a sample-barcoded 5' primer and a J-beta primer mix. Using its own MiXCR run on the 5' RACE reads, TCRdb lists one record per CDR3 protein. The sample contains 650,000 to 1,000,000 distinct CDR3 sequences, about 37% of which appear only once. The sequencing input was blood. These TCRs come from a man aged 18 to 29 in good health.

Regarding this clonotype: Since a much larger clone is just one base distant, this may be a read error. The V and J genes are TRBV7-2 and TRBJ2-3; no firm D call. Germline CDR1 and CDR2: SGHTA and FQGNSA. Trimming took 8 bases from V and 6 from J, leaving 12 bases between them. The CDR3 is made up of 12 amino acids. The CDR3 DNA reads TGTGCCAGCGGCCGCCGTCCGGATACGCAGTATTTT. Amino acid sequence: CASGRRPDTQYF.

In regard to this clonotype: With a much larger clone just one base away, this may be a read error. The chain is built from TRBV12-1 and TRBJ2-5. TRBV12-1 is a recognized pseudogene. This CDR3 has 16 residues. CDR3 loop: CASSPDVDDVPDEQYF. Written as DNA, the CDR3 is TGTGCCAGCAGCCCCGACGTGGATGACGTGCCGGATGAGCAGTACTTC.

There are a few counts of this clonotype. The chain links TRBV7-6 to TRBJ1-1; D is uncertain. Deletions cut 2 bases from V and 4 bases from J, with 14 bases between. This CDR3 contains 15 residues. Germline CDR1 is SGHVS and CDR2 is FNYEAQ. The CDR3 reads CASSLSTGGSTEAFF. The CDR3, as DNA: TGTGCCAGCAGCTTATCCACGGGAGGGTCCACTGAAGCTTTCTTT.

This clonotype has just one count. This clone may be a read error of a much larger clone one base away. The CDR3 protein is CASSLAPTGSHYGYTF. The CDR3 region has the DNA TGTGCCAGCAGTTTAGCCCCAACAGGGAGTCACTATGGCTACACCTTC. This chain joins TRBV12-3 or TRBV12-4 and TRBJ1-2; D might be TRBD1 (6 bases). The CDR3 has 16 amino acids. With 0 bases removed from V and 3 bases from J, the gap between germline ends came to 14 bases.

The V and J genes are TRBV20-1 and TRBJ2-7; 10 bases agree with TRBD2. Germline assignment: CDR1 DFQATT and CDR2 SNEGSKA (reference sequence). There are 15 residues in the CDR3. Losses at the gene ends were 5 bases for V and 4 bases for J; bases not matched to a gene: 11. CDR3 sequence (DNA): TGCAGTGCTCAACTCGAGCGGGGGGGCCGGTACGAGCAGTACTTC. Its translation is CSAQLERGGRYEQYF.

The V call is TRBV12-3 or TRBV12-4, the J call TRBJ1-2; TRBD1 is a possible D gene (5 bases). The germline V and J ends were trimmed by 5 bases and 3 bases, with 16 bases remaining between them. The CDR3 loop spans 15 amino acids. CDR3 DNA: TGTGCCAGCAGTCCCCCCCCGGGCAGGGACTATGGCTACACCTTC. Its translation is CASSPPPGRDYGYTF.

The rearrangement joins TRBV10-2 to TRBJ2-4, with TRBD2 as a possible D gene (6 bases). Trimming left V 4 bases short and J 6 bases short, with 10 bases between. The CDR3 has 13 residues. The germline gives CDR1 WSHSY, CDR2 SAAADI. CDR3 sequence reads: CASSAGGGNIQYF. CDR3 bases: TGCGCCAGCAGTGCCGGGGGTGGAAACATTCAGTACTTC.

This clonotype has a handful of counts. The chain links TRBV12-3 or TRBV12-4 to TRBJ2-5; TRBD1 aligns across 7 bases. The J call may be mistaken, given a closer DNA end match to TRBJ2-1. The CDR3 is made up of 14 amino acids. DNA of the CDR3: TGTGCCAGCAGTTTGGGGCAGGGGGAAGAGACCCAGTTCTTC. Translating it yields CASSLGQGEETQFF.

This clonotype has only a few counts. The rearrangement links TRBV12-3 or TRBV12-4 to TRBJ1-6; 9 positions agree with TRBD1. Trimming removed 6 bases from V and 8 bases from J; junction bases left unmatched: 11. The CDR3 runs to 16 residues. CDR3 sequence reads: CASSQQGAGFDSPLHF. The CDR3 DNA reads as TGTGCCAGCAGCCAACAGGGGGCCGGGTTTGATTCACCCCTCCACTTT.

This sequence joins TRBV7-8 and TRBJ2-1; D perhaps matches TRBD2 (6 bases). This CDR3 has 13 residues. The V end was cut by 10 bases, the J end by 2 bases, with 12 bases between. Germline V gene lookup returns CDR1 SGHVS and CDR2 FQNEAQ. The DNA for the CDR3 is TGTGCCACCATCACGGGGGCCTACAATGAGCAGTTCTTC. Amino acid sequence: CATITGAYNEQFF.

The genes are TRBV20-1 and TRBJ1-1; D is possibly TRBD1 (6 bases). The CDR3 has 13 residues. V dropped 6 bases and J dropped 8 bases, with 19 bases sitting between them. The V gene's germline CDR1 is DFQATT and CDR2 SNEGSKA (reference sequence). The CDR3 DNA follows: TGCAGTGCGACCCCCGAGCGGGGGACAGAAGCTTTCTTT. This codes for CSATPERGTEAFF.

This clonotype has just a few counts. The chain combines TRBV7-2 with TRBJ1-1, with 8 bases matching TRBD1. V was pared by 5 bases and J by 5 bases, with 4 bases of the junction left unmatched. The germline V gene has CDR1 SGHTA and CDR2 FQGNSA. The CDR3 sequence is 13 residues long. CDR3 nucleotides: TGTGCCAGCAGCCAGGACAGGGAAACTGAAGCTTTCTTT. Translating it yields CASSQDRETEAFF.

Ten or more counts support this clonotype. The V and J genes are TRBV3-1 and TRBJ1-2; tentative D call: TRBD1 (6 bases). Between the trimmed V and J ends, which lost 8 bases and 8 bases, there was a span of 15 bases. The V gene's germline CDR1 is LGHDT and CDR2 YNNKEL (reference sequence). This CDR3 comprises 12 residues. CDR3 in DNA: TGTGCCAGCGGATCACAGGGCGAGGGCTACACCTTC. Its protein product is CASGSQGEGYTF.

V is TRBV3-1 and J is TRBJ2-2; no firm D call. The germline gives CDR1 LGHDT, CDR2 YNNKEL (reference sequence). Trimming removed 3 bases at V and 2 bases at J, with 10 bases between. The CDR3 length is 15 residues. The CDR3 bases are TGTGCCAGCAGCCATGTAGAACTAAACACCGGGGAGCTGTTTTTT. Protein product: CASSHVELNTGELFF.

The chain recombines TRBV5-1 with TRBJ2-1, with TRBD2 matching 11 bases. In germline, CDR1 is SGHRS, CDR2 YFSETQ. The CDR3 contains 16 residues. With 4 bases clipped from V and 0 bases from J, the junction kept 3 bases outside the gene matches. The CDR3 sequence is CASSDLAGGSYNEQFF. CDR3 DNA sequence: TGCGCCAGCAGCGATCTAGCGGGGGGCTCCTACAATGAGCAGTTCTTC.

This clonotype appeared a few times. This sequence joins TRBV19 and TRBJ2-7, with 8 positions matching TRBD1. Trimming removed 5 bases from V and 5 bases from J; junction bases left unmatched: 8. The CDR3 is 14 residues long. The germline V gene encodes CDR1 LNHDA and CDR2 SQIVND (reference sequence). The CDR3 nucleotides are TGTGCCAGTAGTGCGGGACGGACAGGGAACGAGCAGTACTTC. Translating gives CASSAGRTGNEQYF.

J is TRBJ2-1 and V is TRBV11-2; D is perhaps TRBD2 (6 bases). The J call is doubtful: the DNA matches TRBJ2-7 better. CDR1 and CDR2 (germline): SGHAT, FQNNGV. The CDR3 extends over 16 amino acids. The CDR3 protein is CASSSTAGRSYDEQYF. CDR3 nucleotide sequence: TGTGCCAGCAGCTCCACCGCGGGAAGGTCCTACGATGAGCAGTACTTC.

The J gene is TRBJ2-1, the V gene TRBV7-9; 7 positions agree with TRBD1. The DNA matches TRBJ2-7 better at its end, which makes the J call doubtful. The germline CDR1 and CDR2 sequences are SEHNR and FQNEAQ (reference sequence). The CDR3 has 15 residues. DNA for the CDR3: TGTGCCAGCATCCCAGGGGGTATCTCCTACAATGAGCAGTACTTC. This codes for CASIPGGISYNEQYF.

The chain joins TRBV10-3 to TRBJ2-4; D is undetermined. The germline V gene encodes CDR1 ENHRY and CDR2 SYGVKD. The CDR3 has 17 amino acids. Deletions cut 0 bases from V and 1 base from J, with 13 bases between. The CDR3 DNA reads TGTGCCATCAGTGAGTCTTCAACTAACTCCGCCAAAAACATTCAGTACTTC. It codes for CAISESSTNSAKNIQYF.

This clonotype was found a few times. In DNA, the CDR3 is TGCGCCAGCAGCTCGGACAGGGTGCGTTACAATGAGCAGTTCTTC. Amino acid sequence: CASSSDRVRYNEQFF. The chain has TRBV5-1 and TRBJ2-1, with 8 bases aligning to TRBD1. CDR1 is SGHRS and CDR2 is YFSETQ in the germline V gene. With 3 bases clipped from V and 4 bases from J, the junction kept 6 bases outside the gene matches. The CDR3 is 15 residues long.

This chain joins TRBV10-3 and TRBJ2-1, with 8 positions matching TRBD2. CDR1 and CDR2 from the germline V gene are ENHRY and SYGVKD. V shed 6 bases and J 6 bases; nucleotides not matched to a gene: 10. CDR3 length: 15 residues. The CDR3 DNA reads as TGTGCCATCAGCGAAGGGACTAGATCCCTCAATGAGCAGTTCTTC. It translates to CAISEGTRSLNEQFF.

The table lists this clonotype with a count of one. This chain connects TRBV6-5 to TRBJ2-1; a possible D gene is TRBD1 (5 bases). V was shortened by 6 bases and J by 6 bases, with 18 bases between the two germline ends. This CDR3 contains 15 residues. The germline gives CDR1 MNHEY, CDR2 SVGAGI. The CDR3 DNA is TGTGCCAGCAGCTCCATGACAGCTCCCTCCAATGAGCAGTTCTTC. Translating gives CASSSMTAPSNEQFF.

This clonotype was picked up a small number of times. This sequence joins TRBV27 and TRBJ2-7; D gene unclear. The CDR3 is made up of 15 amino acids. V was cut by 0 bases and J by 3 bases, with 12 bases left in between. The germline CDR1 and CDR2 sequences are MNHEY and SMNVEV (reference sequence). The CDR3 DNA sequence: TGTGCCAGCAGTTTATCGTCTGGGGTGGGCTACGAGCAGTACTTC. It translates to CASSLSSGVGYEQYF.